The 23 T cell receptor beta chains below were found in one sample sequenced in a study of blood T cell repertoires in COVID-19. The repertoire was sequenced with immunoSEQ multiplex PCR; TCRdb's copy has only in-frame clones and lacks some. The sample yields approximately 380,000 clones, 88% seen once. Source material: PBMCs or T cells enriched from blood (not recorded which). These receptors all come from a woman in her late teens or twenties who had recovered from COVID-19.

V is TRBV5-8 and J is TRBJ2-5; D perhaps matches TRBD1 (5 bases). Germline V lookup: CDR1 SGHTS, CDR2 YDEGEE. The CDR3 runs 19 residues. The V end lost 0 bases, the J end lost 5 bases, and 26 bases lay between the germline ends. CDR3 protein: CASSLVGAGRNAFWETQYF. The CDR3 DNA reads as TGTGCCAGCAGCTTGGTTGGGGCAGGGCGGAACGCATTCTGGGAGACCCAGTACTTC.

The chain has TRBV2 and TRBJ1-4; 7 positions agree with TRBD1. The CDR3 consists of 14 residues. Trimming took 7 bases from V and 3 from J; bases not matched to a gene: 5. Germline-derived CDR1 and CDR2 are SNHLY and FYNNEI. The CDR3 DNA follows: TGTGCCAGCAAAAGGGGGCCACCTAATGAAAAACTGTTTTTT. Its translation: CASKRGPPNEKLFF.

V is TRBV29-1 and J is TRBJ1-4; TRBD1 agrees at 8 bases. The germline V gene has CDR1 SQVTM and CDR2 ANQGSEA. This CDR3 spans 12 amino acids. The CDR3 DNA follows: TGCAGTGGCAGGGGGCAAGGGGAAAAACTGTTTTTT. Amino acids: CSGRGQGEKLFF.

The rearrangement joins TRBV28 to TRBJ1-5, with D maybe TRBD1 (6 bases). Germline V gives CDR1 MDHEN, CDR2 SYDVKM. This CDR3 spans 15 amino acids. V was cut by 2 bases and J by 6 bases, with 14 bases left in between. CDR3 amino acids: CASSLGRGSGQPQHF. The DNA for the CDR3 is TGTGCCAGCAGTTTAGGCAGGGGATCAGGTCAGCCCCAGCATTTT.

This clone was detected once. The rearrangement joins TRBV7-3 to TRBJ1-2, with D uncertain. CDR1 is SGHTA, CDR2 FQGTGA, per germline. This CDR3 is built from 15 residues. V shed 6 bases and J shed 4 bases, with 18 bases lying between them. The CDR3 sequence is CASSPEAGAGYGYTF. The CDR3 DNA reads as TGTGCCAGCAGTCCGGAGGCGGGTGCGGGCTATGGCTACACCTTC.

A single count supports this clone. V gene TRBV7-9 combines with J gene TRBJ1-1; D unclear. This CDR3 is 16 amino acids long. Germline values: CDR1 SEHNR, CDR2 FQNEAQ (reference sequence). V was cut by 5 bases and J by 0 bases, with 16 bases left in between. CDR3 sequence: CASSPLYSRLNTEAFF. The CDR3 DNA reads as TGTGCCAGCAGCCCCCTATATTCCCGCCTGAACACTGAAGCTTTCTTT.

The chain carries TRBV3-1 (or the pseudogene TRBV3-2) and TRBJ1-1; TRBD1 matches at 7 bases. Germline V gene sequence: CDR1 LGHDT, CDR2 YNNKEL (reference sequence). The CDR3 covers 12 residues. The V and J ends lost 4 bases and 12 bases, in that order; junction bases with no gene match: 8. In nucleotides, the CDR3 is TGTGCCAGCAGCCTCACCGGGACAGTCTCTTTCTTT. Amino acid sequence: CASSLTGTVSFF.

The rearrangement links TRBV18 to TRBJ1-4; 7 bases map to TRBD1. With 3 bases clipped from V and 1 base from J, the junction kept 2 bases outside the gene matches. Germline CDR1 KGHSH, CDR2 LQKENI. The CDR3 runs 15 residues. Here the CDR3 reads CASSPPGGTNEKLFF. The CDR3 region has the DNA TGTGCCAGCTCACCCCCAGGGGGAACTAATGAAAAACTGTTTTTT. The entire variable domain, with the rest obtained from reference TRBV18 and TRBJ1-4, is as follows: NAGVMQNPRHLVRRRGQEARLRCSPMKGHSHVYWYRQLPEEGLKFMVYLQKENIIDESGMPKERFSAEFPKEGPSILRIQQVVRGDSAAYFCASSPPGGTNEKLFFGSGTQLSVL.

The rearrangement uses TRBV24-1 and TRBJ1-2; 10 positions match TRBD1. The CDR3 covers 14 residues. The V segment lost 4 bases and the J segment 6 bases; nucleotides outside the gene matches: 4. Per the germline V gene, CDR1 is KGHDR and CDR2 is SFDVKD. CDR3 in DNA: TGTGCCACCAGTGAACCAGGACAGGGGGATGGCTACACCTTC. Translation: CATSEPGQGDGYTF.

This chain links TRBV5-4 with TRBJ1-2, with D perhaps matching TRBD1 (6 bases). V lost 4 bases, J lost 7 bases, and 20 bases lay in between. This CDR3 is 15 amino acids long. Germline CDR1 reads SGHNT; CDR2 reads YYREEE (reference sequence). The CDR3 region is CASSPRGGPPSGYTF. CDR3 sequence (DNA): TGTGCCAGCAGCCCGAGGGGGGGGCCTCCCTCTGGCTACACCTTC.

The CDR3 DNA reads as TGTGCCAGCAGGGACCAGGGCCAATCACCCCTCCACTTT. Translation gives CASRDQGQSPLHF. The chain combines TRBV6-5 with TRBJ1-6; a weak D match, TRBD1 (5 bases). Trimming stripped 6 bases from V and 10 bases from J, with 13 bases between. The germline gives CDR1 MNHEY, CDR2 SVGAGI. The CDR3 totals 13 residues.

This clone was counted a few times. The chain recombines TRBV11-2 with TRBJ1-2; TRBD1 aligns across 12 bases. The CDR3 has 15 residues. The junction had 5 bases not matched to a gene; V was cut back by 5 bases and J by 4 bases. From germline, CDR1 is SGHAT and CDR2 FQNNGV. The CDR3 is CASSAGTGGGYGYTF. The CDR3 region has the DNA TGTGCCAGCAGCGCTGGGACAGGGGGCGGCTATGGCTACACCTTC.

The CDR3 sequence is CASSLSPEGETQYF. For the CDR3, the DNA is TGTGCCAGCAGCTTAAGCCCGGAGGGCGAGACCCAGTACTTC. The chain joins TRBV7-3 to TRBJ2-5; D may be TRBD2 (6 bases). Per the germline V gene, CDR1 is SGHTA and CDR2 is FQGTGA. The CDR3 contains 14 residues. V was trimmed by 1 base and J by 5 bases, leaving 11 bases between them.

This clone came up once. The chain recombines TRBV6-2 or TRBV6-3 with TRBJ1-5, with a weak D call TRBD1 (6 bases). V dropped 4 bases and J dropped 0 bases, with 13 bases sitting between them. Germline lookup yields CDR1 MNHEY and CDR2 SVGEGT. This CDR3 spans 16 amino acids. The CDR3 DNA follows: TGTGCCAGCAGTTCCGGGTGGGGGCCTAGCAATCAGCCCCAGCATTTT. Protein sequence: CASSSGWGPSNQPQHF.

The V gene is TRBV11-2, the J gene TRBJ1-2; no clear D. In germline, CDR1 is SGHAT, CDR2 FQNNGV. V was pared by 5 bases and J by 7 bases, with 8 bases between. This CDR3 has 11 residues. CDR3 amino acids: CASSPGVGYTF. The CDR3 DNA sequence: TGTGCCAGCAGCCCGGGTGTTGGCTACACCTTC.

V is TRBV7-8 and J is TRBJ1-1; D gene uncertain. Germline V gives CDR1 SGHVS, CDR2 FQNEAQ. This CDR3 contains 14 residues. Between the trimmed V and J ends, which lost 10 bases and 2 bases, there was a span of 17 bases. CDR3 in amino acids: CATLPRRLNTEAFF. The CDR3 DNA follows: TGTGCCACTCTTCCCAGGCGATTAAACACTGAAGCTTTCTTT. Using reference TRBV7-8 and TRBJ1-1 for the parts outside the CDR3, the full variable domain is GAGVSQSPRYKVAKRGQDVALRCDPISGHVSLFWYQQALGQGPEFLTYFQNEAQLDKSGLPSDRFFAERPEGSVSTLKIQRTQQEDSAVYLCATLPRRLNTEAFFGQGTRLTVV.

The chain employs TRBV12-3 or TRBV12-4 and TRBJ2-5; D call uncertain. This CDR3 spans 13 amino acids. V shed 3 bases and J shed 3 bases, with 8 bases lying between them. CDR3: CASSFSIEETQYF. The CDR3 DNA follows: TGTGCCAGCAGTTTTTCTATCGAAGAGACCCAGTACTTC.

The chain employs TRBV3-1 (or the pseudogene TRBV3-2) and TRBJ2-2; possibly TRBD1 for D (5 bases). CDR1 and CDR2 from the germline V gene are LGHDT and YNNKEL (reference sequence). The CDR3 covers 15 residues. V dropped 7 bases and J dropped 1 base, with 13 bases sitting between them. The chain's CDR3 is CASTHRGRNTGELFF. The DNA for the CDR3 is TGTGCCAGCACCCATAGGGGCCGGAACACCGGGGAGCTGTTTTTT.

The V gene is TRBV12-3 or TRBV12-4, the J gene TRBJ1-2, with D possibly being TRBD1 (5 bases). The CDR3 extends over 12 amino acids. V gave up 3 bases and J gave up 4 bases, with 6 bases separating them. The CDR3 reads CASSFRAYGYTF. The CDR3 DNA follows: TGTGCCAGCAGTTTCAGGGCCTATGGCTACACCTTC.

As for this clone: The identical CDR3 is also encoded by other nucleotide sequences in the sample. The chain employs TRBV6-5 and TRBJ1-1, with a tentative D call TRBD1 (5 bases). The CDR3 spans 13 residues. Trimming removed 3 bases from V and 3 bases from J, with 8 bases in between. Germline-derived CDR1 and CDR2 are MNHEY and SVGAGI. CDR3 nucleotide sequence: TGTGCCAGCAGTTATACGGGGGACACTGAAGCTTTCTTT. It translates to CASSYTGDTEAFF.

The table lists this clone with a count of one. At one end, the junction sequence differs from germline, possibly due to a read error. The CDR3 nucleotides read TGTGCCAGCAGCCTGAGCGGGGGGACACGATACAATGAGCGGTTCTTC. Its protein product is CASSLSGGTRYNERFF. V and J are TRBV27 and TRBJ2-1, with 9 bases aligning to TRBD2. CDR1 and CDR2 from the germline V gene are MNHEY and SMNVEV (reference sequence). CDR3 length: 16 amino acids.

The chain joins TRBV28 to TRBJ2-5; TRBD2 agrees at 15 bases. The CDR3 consists of 17 residues. Trimming at V came to 5 bases and at J to 4 bases, leaving 8 bases not matched to a gene. Germline V lookup: CDR1 MDHEN, CDR2 SYDVKM. CDR3 residues: CASSAPGLAGGLETQYF. The CDR3 DNA reads as TGTGCCAGCAGTGCCCCAGGACTAGCGGGGGGGCTAGAGACCCAGTACTTC.

The chain recombines TRBV27 with TRBJ2-1; 12 bases align to TRBD1. V was clipped by 6 bases and J by 9 bases; unmatched bases: 9. The CDR3 consists of 15 residues. The germline gives CDR1 MNHEY, CDR2 SMNVEV (reference sequence). The CDR3 reads CASSYGTGGKSEQFF. The DNA for the CDR3 is TGTGCCAGCAGCTACGGGACAGGGGGCAAAAGTGAGCAGTTCTTC.